Reported below is one T cell receptor (beta chain). Expressed TCRB transcripts were sequenced, since all the RNA that had been isolated was reverse transcribed. Sequenced by immunoSEQ multiplex PCR; TCRdb stores in-frame clones only, minus some. The sample includes roughly 230,000 clones, around 10% of them seen just once. The sample is drawn from a study of beta chain features in type 1 diabetes. In the study overall: Age, gender and cell yields were similar between patients and healthy donors.

The authors obtained over 98% purity in all sorted populations. CDR1 is SGHRS, CDR2 YFSETQ, per germline. The CDR3 contains 16 residues. J lost 6 bases, V lost 7 bases, and 12 bases had no gene match. J is TRBJ2-1 and V is TRBV5-1, with 11 bases lining up with TRBD2. This TCR came from a woman aged 18-35 years in good health. The sample was naive CD4+ T cells from blood. CDR3 sequence: CASGGMTSGTGNEQFF. As DNA, the CDR3 is TGCGCCAGCGGCGGGATGACTAGCGGGACCGGCAATGAGCAGTTCTTC. The complete variable domain, with remaining parts taken from reference TRBV5-1 and TRBJ2-1, reads KAGVTQTPRYLIKTRGQQVTLSCSPISGHRSVSWYQQTPGQGLQFLFEYFSETQRNKGNFPGRFSGRQFSNSRSEMNVSTLELGDSALYLCASGGMTSGTGNEQFFGPGTRLTVL.